A single sample is the source of the 24 T cell receptor beta chains below, sequenced in a study of early T cells in non-severe SARS-CoV-2 infection. TCRdb independently ran MiXCR on the 5' RACE reads; one entry per CDR3 protein. This table has 50,000 to 60,000 distinct CDR3 sequences, approximately 11% appearing once. Sequenced sample: whole blood. All receptors come from an adult who was a healthcare worker with PCR-confirmed SARS-CoV-2 infection or an uninfected control (not recorded which).

This clonotype was recorded many times. The V gene is TRBV28, the J gene TRBJ2-1; D is unresolved. This CDR3 spans 15 amino acids. Germline CDR1 is MDHEN and CDR2 is SYDVKM. V was cut by 5 bases and J by 3 bases, with 14 bases left in between. CDR3 protein: CASSRDSRVYNEQFF. DNA of the CDR3: TGTGCCAGCAGTAGAGACTCGCGAGTCTACAATGAGCAGTTCTTC.

In this sample, this clonotype turned up a few times. In DNA form, the CDR3 reads TGTGCCACCAGTGATTTATCGCGGGAGGGGGTCTACGAGCAGTACTTC. Amino acids: CATSDLSREGVYEQYF. The chain recombines TRBV24-1 with TRBJ2-7, with 9 positions matching TRBD2. Unmatched junction bases numbered 6, after V lost 1 base and J lost 3 bases. The CDR3 is made up of 16 amino acids. Germline-derived CDR1 and CDR2 are KGHDR and SFDVKD.

This clonotype was counted between two and nine times. J is TRBJ1-6 and V is TRBV12-3 or TRBV12-4; maybe TRBD1 (6 bases). Trimming removed 8 bases at V and 10 bases at J, with 15 bases between. This CDR3 spans 13 amino acids. The CDR3 bases are TGTGCCAGCGGTGAGGACAGTCGGTCACCCCTCCACTTT. It translates to CASGEDSRSPLHF.

The chain couples TRBV20-1 to TRBJ2-1, with D possibly being TRBD2 (5 bases). This CDR3 region has 15 residues. Trimming removed 3 bases from V and 0 bases from J, with 12 bases in between. Germline assignment: CDR1 DFQATT and CDR2 SNEGSKA (reference sequence). This chain's CDR3 is CSASPGLSSYNEQFF. DNA of the CDR3: TGCAGTGCTAGTCCGGGATTAAGCTCCTACAATGAGCAGTTCTTC.

This chain links TRBV6-2 or TRBV6-3 with TRBJ1-4, with 8 bases lining up with TRBD1. V was pared by 5 bases and J by 8 bases, with 13 bases of the junction left unmatched. CDR3 length equals 16 residues. Germline CDR1 is MNHEY and CDR2 is SVGEGT. The CDR3: CASSPGDRGLGEKLFF. The CDR3 DNA is TGTGCCAGCAGTCCCGGCGACAGGGGACTTGGGGAAAAACTGTTTTTT.

The chain carries TRBV20-1 and TRBJ2-7; 9 bases map to TRBD2. The CDR3 is made up of 15 amino acids. Germline CDR1 DFQATT, CDR2 SNEGSKA (reference sequence). With V trimmed by 3 bases and J by 3 bases, 9 bases remained unmatched. The DNA of the CDR3 is TGCAGTGCTAGGGGACTAGCCTCCCTAGTCTACGAGCAGTACTTC. This translates into CSARGLASLVYEQYF.

This clonotype was seen ten or more times. The chain carries TRBV18 and TRBJ2-3; no definite D call. This CDR3 contains 14 residues. With 3 bases removed from V and 4 bases from J, the gap between germline ends came to 11 bases. Germline V gives CDR1 KGHSH, CDR2 LQKENI. CDR3 region: CASSPRPKADTQYF. The DNA for the CDR3 is TGTGCCAGCTCACCCCGTCCAAAGGCAGATACGCAGTATTTT.

The chain uses TRBV29-1 and TRBJ1-1, with D possibly matching TRBD1 (5 bases). V was trimmed by 5 bases and J by 11 bases, leaving 18 bases between them. CDR3 length equals 12 residues. Germline V CDR1 and CDR2: SQVTM, ANQGSEA. The CDR3 sequence: CSVYGGIHGAFF. The CDR3 bases are TGCAGCGTTTACGGGGGGATCCACGGGGCTTTCTTT. The variable domain in full, completed from reference TRBV29-1 and TRBJ1-1, reads SAVISQKPSRDICQRGTSLTIQCQVDSQVTMMFWYRQQPGQSLTLIATANQGSEATYESGFVIDKFPISRPNLTFSTLTVSNMSPEDSSIYLCSVYGGIHGAFFGQGTRLTVV.

This chain links TRBV10-2 with TRBJ2-5, with TRBD1 matching 10 bases. V lost 7 bases to trimming and J lost 5 bases; unmatched junction nucleotides: 10. The CDR3 has 15 residues. Germline CDR1 WSHSY, CDR2 SAAADI. The CDR3 nucleotides are TGCGCCAGCACAAGGGCGAGGACAGGGGGTGAGACCCAGTACTTC. This encodes CASTRARTGGETQYF.

The chain is built from TRBV5-1 and TRBJ2-1; 14 positions match TRBD2. Germline CDR1 and CDR2: SGHRS and YFSETQ. CDR3 length: 15 residues. V was pared by 2 bases and J by 9 bases, with 4 bases of the junction left unmatched. Written as DNA, the CDR3 is TGCGCCAGCAGCTTCGGGACTAGCGGGAGAGGTGAGCAGTTCTTC. As protein: CASSFGTSGRGEQFF.

The rearrangement joins TRBV20-1 to TRBJ2-3, with 11 positions matching TRBD2. The CDR3 runs 16 residues. Losses at the gene ends were 3 bases for V and 2 bases for J; bases not matched to a gene: 7. Germline CDR1 and CDR2: DFQATT and SNEGSKA (reference sequence). The CDR3 DNA follows: TGCAGTGCTAGGCCCCCGGGACTAGCGGTCACAGATACGCAGTATTTT. Translated: CSARPPGLAVTDTQYF.

This rearrangement joins TRBV3-1 to TRBJ1-2, with D unclear. V was clipped by 8 bases and J by 4 bases, with 11 bases between them. The germline gives CDR1 LGHDT, CDR2 YNNKEL (reference sequence). This CDR3 is 12 amino acids long. In nucleotides, the CDR3 is TGTGCCAGCGGAGGGTTTTTCTATGGCTACACCTTC. It yields the protein CASGGFFYGYTF.

The gene calls are TRBV7-9 and TRBJ2-5; weak D call: TRBD1 (6 bases). Germline V gene lookup returns CDR1 SEHNR and CDR2 FQNEAQ (reference sequence). V was clipped by 5 bases and J by 3 bases, with 19 bases between them. This CDR3 has 16 residues. The CDR3 DNA reads TGTGCCAGCAGCCCACGGGACATCAAAACTAAAGAGACCCAGTACTTC. Its protein is CASSPRDIKTKETQYF. The full variable domain, with the rest looked up from reference TRBV7-9 and TRBJ2-5, is DTGVSQNPRHKITKRGQNVTFRCDPISEHNRLYWYRQTLGQGPEFLTYFQNEAQLEKSRLLSDRFSAERPKGSFSTLEIQRTEQGDSAMYLCASSPRDIKTKETQYFGPGTRLLVL.

This clonotype showed up just a few times. J is TRBJ2-1 and V is TRBV6-5; 13 positions match TRBD2. In germline, CDR1 is MNHEY, CDR2 SVGAGI. With 5 bases clipped from V and 4 bases from J, the junction kept 5 bases outside the gene matches. The CDR3 runs to 16 residues. In DNA, the CDR3 is TGTGCCAGCAGTCGACTAGCGGGAGGACGGTACAATGAGCAGTTCTTC. This translates into CASSRLAGGRYNEQFF.

The chain recombines TRBV5-1 with TRBJ2-5; possible D gene TRBD1, 7 bases. Trimming left V 1 base short and J 4 bases short, with 23 bases between. The CDR3 sequence is 18 residues long. Germline CDR1 SGHRS, CDR2 YFSETQ. The CDR3 is CASSLLLGQQGGLETQYF. The CDR3, as DNA: TGCGCCAGCAGCTTGCTCTTGGGGCAGCAGGGGGGTTTAGAGACCCAGTACTTC.

The rearrangement uses TRBV27 and TRBJ2-1; D is unclear. This CDR3 is 14 amino acids long. CDR1 is MNHEY, CDR2 SMNVEV, per germline (reference sequence). With 4 bases removed from V and 5 bases from J, the gap between germline ends came to 12 bases. The CDR3: CASSSWGSNNEQFF. CDR3 in DNA: TGTGCCAGCAGTTCCTGGGGATCAAACAATGAGCAGTTCTTC.

This clonotype showed up many times. The rearrangement uses TRBV3-1 and TRBJ2-3; D ambiguous. Trimming left V 3 bases short and J 4 bases short, with 5 bases between. This CDR3 contains 12 residues. Germline-derived CDR1 and CDR2 are LGHDT and YNNKEL (reference sequence). This CDR3 is CASSQAADTQYF. CDR3 sequence (DNA): TGTGCCAGCAGCCAGGCCGCAGATACGCAGTATTTT.

The chain uses TRBV20-1 and TRBJ2-1, with 8 positions matching TRBD2. V was clipped by 1 base and J by 1 base; unmatched bases: 6. The CDR3 covers 16 residues. Looked up from germline, CDR1 is DFQATT and CDR2 is SNEGSKA (reference sequence). CDR3 sequence reads: CSARAPQRGSYNEQFF. In nucleotides, the CDR3 is TGCAGTGCTAGAGCCCCCCAGCGGGGGTCCTACAATGAGCAGTTCTTC.

J is TRBJ1-1 and V is TRBV28; 12 bases fit TRBD1. There are 15 residues in the CDR3. Germline CDR1 and CDR2: MDHEN and SYDVKM. V dropped 2 bases and J dropped 5; count of bases not matched to a gene: 3. The CDR3 DNA reads as TGTGCCAGCAGTTTAGGGGGACAGGGGGCTACTGAAGCTTTCTTT. Amino acid sequence: CASSLGGQGATEAFF.

Many counts were recorded for this clonotype. The chain is built from TRBV6-1 and TRBJ2-3; D assignment may be TRBD1 or TRBD2 (6 bases each). V was clipped by 4 bases and J by 1 base, with 12 bases between them. This CDR3 is 15 amino acids long. From germline, CDR1 is MNHNS and CDR2 SASEGT. The CDR3, as DNA: TGTGCCAGCAGTGGGGGGGCGCTGGGCACAGATACGCAGTATTTT. Translated: CASSGGALGTDTQYF.

This clonotype has at least ten counts. The rearrangement uses TRBV18 and TRBJ2-7; D ambiguous. The V gene lost 6 bases and the J gene lost 4 bases, with 16 bases spanning the gap. Germline values: CDR1 KGHSH, CDR2 LQKENI. The CDR3 runs to 14 residues. As DNA, the CDR3 is TGTGCCAGCTCCCTTACTACCAATTCTTACGAGCAGTACTTC. It encodes CASSLTTNSYEQYF.

The chain uses TRBV25-1 and TRBJ1-5; tentative D call: TRBD1 (6 bases). Trimming pared 10 bases from V and 2 bases from J, leaving 21 bases between. CDR3 length: 16 amino acids. The germline CDR1 and CDR2 sequences are MGHDK and SYGVNS. The CDR3 DNA reads as TGTGCCACCTCTTCTACAGGGATCTGGGGCAATCAGCCCCAGCATTTT. Protein product: CATSSTGIWGNQPQHF.

This clonotype has ten or more counts. The chain has TRBV4-2 and TRBJ2-7, with TRBD2 matching over 13 bases. This CDR3 contains 19 residues. V shed 5 bases and J 4 bases; nucleotides not matched to a gene: 17. Germline CDR1 reads LGHNA; CDR2 reads YNFKEQ. CDR3 in DNA: TGTGCCAGCAGCTACCGCAAGTCCGGGACTAGCGGGATATTGTACGAGCAGTACTTC. Translation: CASSYRKSGTSGILYEQYF.

In its sample, this clonotype was seen many times. The rearrangement joins TRBV6-6 to TRBJ2-1; 11 bases line up with TRBD2. V shed 4 bases and J 3 bases; nucleotides not matched to a gene: 2. CDR1 is MNHNY, CDR2 SVGAGI, per germline (reference sequence). The CDR3 covers 15 residues. CDR3 region: CASSSGTSGYNEQFF. DNA of the CDR3: TGTGCCAGCAGTTCAGGGACTAGCGGCTACAATGAGCAGTTCTTC.